The rows below give T cell receptor beta chains drawn from one sample of a study of cytomegalovirus exposure and HLA in healthy donors. Only in-frame clones appear in the TCRdb table, and some are missing; sequencing was by immunoSEQ multiplex PCR. The sample lists 180,000 or so clones; around nine tenths were seen once. The sequenced sample consisted of PBMCs. Receptor source: a man in his late teens or twenties in good health and CMV-seropositive. The CDR3 runs from the conserved cysteine through the conserved F or W. Fields, in order: clone size, J gene, D gene, V gene, CDR3 DNA, CDR3 protein. The D gene is left open where the match is weak. Size is omitted from some rows. Given values are once, few, many or a class for expanded clones.

size: many; J: TRBJ2-1; D: .; V: TRBV15; DNA: TGTGCCACCAGCAGCCTGGGACTCGAGCAGTTCTTC; CDR3: CATSSLGLEQFF
size: .; J: TRBJ2-6; D: .; V: TRBV15; DNA: TGTGCCACCAGGTCCCGCTCTGGGGCCAACGTCCTGACTTTC; CDR3: CATRSRSGANVLTF
size: .; J: TRBJ2-7; D: TRBD1; V: TRBV4-1; DNA: TGCGCCAGCAGCCTGAGACAGGGGATCTCCTACGAGCAGTACTTC; CDR3: CASSLRQGISYEQYF
size: .; J: TRBJ2-1; D: TRBD2; V: TRBV4-3; DNA: TGCGCCAGCAGCACCCTCAGCGGGGGCTCGGAGAATGAGCAGTTCTTC; CDR3: CASSTLSGGSENEQFF
size: .; J: TRBJ2-5; D: .; V: TRBV29-1; DNA: TGCAGCGTTGTATCAGGGTCAGAGACCCAGTACTTC; CDR3: CSVVSGSETQYF
size: .; J: TRBJ2-3; D: TRBD2; V: TRBV29-1; DNA: TGCAGCGATCGGACTAGAAGGGGCACAGATACGCAGTATTTT; CDR3: CSDRTRRGTDTQYF
size: .; J: TRBJ1-2; D: TRBD1; V: TRBV19; DNA: TGTGCCAGTAGTAGACAGGGGGCTAGTGACTATGGCTACACCTTC; CDR3: CASSRQGASDYGYTF
size: .; J: TRBJ2-7; D: TRBD2; V: TRBV7-8; DNA: TGTGCCAGCAGCTCGCGCGCTAAGCGGGAGGCCACCTACGAGCAGTACTTC; CDR3: CASSSRAKREATYEQYF
size: .; J: TRBJ2-3; D: TRBD2; V: TRBV4-1; DNA: TGCGCCAGCAGCCCCCTAGGTGGGGCGGGAGGGCCCGGAGATACGCAGTATTTT; CDR3: CASSPLGGAGGPGDTQYF
size: many; J: TRBJ1-1; D: .; V: TRBV10-3; DNA: TGTGCCACCGACCCGACAGGACAGAACACTGAAGCTTTCTTT; CDR3: CATDPTGQNTEAFF
size: .; J: TRBJ1-4; D: .; V: TRBV30; DNA: TGTGCCTGGAGTGTGGTGGGGAGTCCGTACGAAAAACTGTTTTTT; CDR3: CAWSVVGSPYEKLFF
size: .; J: TRBJ1-1; D: .; V: TRBV20-1; DNA: TGCAGTGCTAGACTACAGGGAGAAGCTTTCTTT; CDR3: CSARLQGEAFF
size: few; J: TRBJ2-7; D: .; V: TRBV7-3; DNA: TGTGCCAGCAGCCCCGGTAGAGGTTACGAGCAGTACTTC; CDR3: CASSPGRGYEQYF
size: .; J: TRBJ2-2; D: .; V: TRBV6-1; DNA: TGTGCCAGTAGAGAATCCAGGGACACCGGGGAGCTGTTTTTT; CDR3: CASRESRDTGELFF
size: .; J: TRBJ1-2; D: TRBD1; V: TRBV19; DNA: TGTGCCAGCAGGGGGTCGTCGTTCTATGGCTACACCTTC; CDR3: CASRGSSFYGYTF
size: .; J: TRBJ2-3; D: .; V: TRBV6-6; DNA: TGTGCCAGCAGTTACGGCCGGGAATGGACAGATACGCAGTATTTT; CDR3: CASSYGREWTDTQYF
size: .; J: TRBJ1-2; D: TRBD1; V: TRBV27; DNA: TGTGCCAGCAGTCTCCACCGGGGACAGGGGAACTATGGCTACACCTTC; CDR3: CASSLHRGQGNYGYTF
size: .; J: TRBJ1-2; D: .; V: TRBV10-2; DNA: TGCGCCAGCCTACAGAGTCATCTTAACTATGGCTACACCTTC; CDR3: CASLQSHLNYGYTF
size: .; J: TRBJ1-2; D: .; V: TRBV28; DNA: TGTGCCAGCAGTTTATCTGACGGGGGATATGGCTACACCTTC; CDR3: CASSLSDGGYGYTF
size: .; J: TRBJ1-1; D: .; V: TRBV28; DNA: TGTGCCAGCAGTACAGGGAGCACTGAAGCTTTCTTT; CDR3: CASSTGSTEAFF
size: .; J: TRBJ1-5; D: TRBD1; V: TRBV29-1; DNA: TGCAGCGTGACCGGGACAGATTTCAATCAGCCCCAGCATTTT; CDR3: CSVTGTDFNQPQHF
size: .; J: TRBJ1-1; D: TRBD1; V: TRBV6-5; DNA: TGTGCCAGCACAACACAACCGGGACAGGGACAAGCTTTCTTT; CDR3: CASTTQPGQGQAFF
size: .; J: TRBJ2-2; D: .; V: TRBV2; DNA: TGTGCCAGCAGTGTAGCGCCAATTGCGGGGTCCACCGGGGAGCTGTTTTTT; CDR3: CASSVAPIAGSTGELFF
size: .; J: TRBJ1-4; D: .; V: TRBV7-9; DNA: TGTGCCAGCAGCTTAATCGGGGGGACTAATGAAAAACTGTTTTTT; CDR3: CASSLIGGTNEKLFF
size: .; J: TRBJ1-5; D: TRBD1; V: TRBV5-1; DNA: TGCGCCAGCAGCAGGGACAGGGGGAAAAATCAGCCCCAGCATTTT; CDR3: CASSRDRGKNQPQHF
size: .; J: TRBJ1-3; D: .; V: TRBV27; DNA: TGTGCCAGCACCCCTCGGGTGTCCGGGTCTGGAAACACCATATATTTT; CDR3: CASTPRVSGSGNTIYF
size: .; J: TRBJ2-1; D: TRBD1; V: TRBV6-1; DNA: TGTGCCAGCAGTGATCAGGGGGCACGGGCCTACAATGAGCAGTTCTTC; CDR3: CASSDQGARAYNEQFF
size: .; J: TRBJ1-1; D: .; V: TRBV6-5; DNA: TGTGCCAGCAGTTACTCGAGGGACAAGGCTTTCTTT; CDR3: CASSYSRDKAFF
size: .; J: TRBJ1-1; D: TRBD1; V: TRBV7-8; DNA: TGTGCCAGCAGCCAACAACAACAGGGGACGGCTTTCTTT; CDR3: CASSQQQQGTAFF
size: few; J: TRBJ1-3; D: .; V: TRBV18; DNA: TGTGCCAGCTCACCTGGGTTGGTCCAGGACTCGTATTTT; CDR3: CASSPGLVQDSYF
size: .; J: TRBJ2-2; D: .; V: TRBV27; DNA: TGTGCCAGCCAACCCGCAGGTACCGGGGAGCTGTTTTTT; CDR3: CASQPAGTGELFF
size: once; J: TRBJ1-5; D: .; V: TRBV11-2; DNA: TGTGCCAGCAATGGGGGGGACAATCAGCCCCAGCATTTT; CDR3: CASNGGDNQPQHF
size: .; J: TRBJ1-5; D: .; V: TRBV27; DNA: TGTGCCAGCAGTCTCCGGGACACGGTGTGCAATCAGCCCCAGCATTTT; CDR3: CASSLRDTVCNQPQHF
size: .; J: TRBJ1-2; D: TRBD1; V: TRBV5-4; DNA: TGTGCCAGCAGCTTGGGCGGAGACAGGGCGGTCTATGGCTACACCTTC; CDR3: CASSLGGDRAVYGYTF
size: .; J: TRBJ2-3; D: .; V: TRBV5-1; DNA: TGCGCCAGCAGCTTGGCCCAGTCCCCGAGGGCAGATACGCAGTATTTT; CDR3: CASSLAQSPRADTQYF
size: .; J: TRBJ2-7; D: TRBD2; V: TRBV29-1; DNA: TGCAGCGTTGAACGGGGGTGGGGAGGGGACGAGCAGTACTTC; CDR3: CSVERGWGGDEQYF
size: .; J: TRBJ1-1; D: .; V: TRBV9; DNA: TGTGCCAGCAGCGTAAATGAGGGTCGGGACACTGAAGCTTTCTTT; CDR3: CASSVNEGRDTEAFF
size: .; J: TRBJ1-6; D: .; V: TRBV30; DNA: TGTGCCTGGAGTGTAGGACTGCTAAATTCACCCCTCCACTTT; CDR3: CAWSVGLLNSPLHF
size: once; J: TRBJ2-5; D: .; V: TRBV5-1; DNA: TGCGCCAGCAGTGGCCAGGGAAGATTTGGAGAGACCCAGTACTTC; CDR3: CASSGQGRFGETQYF
size: .; J: TRBJ2-5; D: .; V: TRBV7-6; DNA: TGTGCCAGCAGCGCAGAAGAGACCCAGTACTTC; CDR3: CASSAEETQYF
size: .; J: TRBJ2-7; D: .; V: TRBV9; DNA: TGTGCCAGCAGCGTCGGCAGGGTATCCTACGAGCAGTACTTC; CDR3: CASSVGRVSYEQYF
size: .; J: TRBJ2-1; D: .; V: TRBV2; DNA: TGTGCCAGCTCTTGGACAGCGTCCTACAATGAGCAGTTCTTC; CDR3: CASSWTASYNEQFF
size: .; J: TRBJ2-3; D: .; V: TRBV19; DNA: TGTGCCAGTAGTATGTGGGGGCTCACAGATACGCAGTATTTT; CDR3: CASSMWGLTDTQYF
size: .; J: TRBJ1-1; D: .; V: TRBV6-5; DNA: TGTGCCAGCCGACCAAGAAGGCGGGGTATCACTGAAGCTTTCTTT; CDR3: CASRPRRRGITEAFF
size: .; J: TRBJ1-1; D: .; V: TRBV27; DNA: TGTGCCAGCAGTTTATCGATTATGGGGCAGGGGCCCCCGAGGGAAGCTTTCTTT; CDR3: CASSLSIMGQGPPREAFF
size: .; J: TRBJ1-1; D: .; V: TRBV19; DNA: TGTGCCAGTAGACAGGGCACTGAAGCTTTCTTT; CDR3: CASRQGTEAFF
size: .; J: TRBJ2-2; D: .; V: TRBV9; DNA: TGTGCCAGCAGCGTCAGTCCCTTGAACACCGGGGAGCTGTTTTTT; CDR3: CASSVSPLNTGELFF
size: .; J: TRBJ1-2; D: .; V: TRBV5-8; DNA: TGTGCCAGCAGCTTATCGGTCCCCGGCTACACCTTC; CDR3: CASSLSVPGYTF
size: .; J: TRBJ1-1; D: .; V: TRBV7-2; DNA: TGTGCCAGCAGCTTAGTCTCTGCGCAAGCTTTCTTT; CDR3: CASSLVSAQAFF
size: .; J: TRBJ2-7; D: TRBD2; V: TRBV4-3; DNA: TGCGCCAGCAGCCAGGAGGGACTAGCGGGCTACGAGCAGTACTTC; CDR3: CASSQEGLAGYEQYF
size: .; J: TRBJ2-1; D: TRBD2; V: TRBV5-1; DNA: TGCGCCAGCAGCTTGGAGGCTAGCGGGGGTGGAAATGAGCAGTTCTTC; CDR3: CASSLEASGGGNEQFF
size: .; J: TRBJ2-2; D: TRBD1; V: TRBV29-1; DNA: TGCAGCGTCGAGGACAGGGAGAACACCGGGGAGCTGTTTTTT; CDR3: CSVEDRENTGELFF
size: .; J: TRBJ2-7; D: .; V: TRBV11-3; DNA: TGTGCCAGCAGCGAACAGGGTTCCTCCTACGAGCAGTACTTC; CDR3: CASSEQGSSYEQYF
size: .; J: TRBJ2-3; D: TRBD1; V: TRBV9; DNA: TGTGCCAGCAGCCGCGGACAGGCTGCAGATACGCAGTATTTT; CDR3: CASSRGQAADTQYF
size: .; J: TRBJ1-2; D: .; V: TRBV20-1; DNA: TGCAGTGCCGTTACAGAGGGAGTCTACACCTTC; CDR3: CSAVTEGVYTF